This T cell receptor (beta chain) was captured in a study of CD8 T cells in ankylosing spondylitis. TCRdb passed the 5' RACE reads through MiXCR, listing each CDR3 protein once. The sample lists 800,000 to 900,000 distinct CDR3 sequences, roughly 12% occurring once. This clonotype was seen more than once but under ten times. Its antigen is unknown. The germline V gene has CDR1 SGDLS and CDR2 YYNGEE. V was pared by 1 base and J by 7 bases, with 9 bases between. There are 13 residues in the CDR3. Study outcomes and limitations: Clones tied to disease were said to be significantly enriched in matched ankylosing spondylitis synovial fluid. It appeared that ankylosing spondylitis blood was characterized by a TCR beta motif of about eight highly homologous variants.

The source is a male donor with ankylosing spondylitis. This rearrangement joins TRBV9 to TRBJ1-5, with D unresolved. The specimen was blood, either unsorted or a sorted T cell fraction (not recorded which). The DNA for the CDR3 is TGTGCCAGCAGCGTATCGTCTGGGCAGCCCCAGCATTTT. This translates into CASSVSSGQPQHF.